A selection of T cell receptor beta chains follows, all from one sample in a study of cytomegalovirus exposure and HLA in healthy donors. Sequencing was performed with immunoSEQ multiplex PCR; in TCRdb, only in-frame clones are kept and a portion is missing. The sample records about 160,000 clones, about 85% being singletons. The sample comprised PBMCs. The receptors derive from a man aged 30-40 years in good health and CMV-seropositive. CDR3s include the opening cysteine and the closing phenylalanine or tryptophan. D genes are given only for firm matches. Not every row has a clone size; where given, it reads once, few, many or a size class.

clone size	J gene	D gene	CDR3 length	V gene	CDR3 protein	CDR3 DNA
.	TRBJ1-1	.	13	TRBV7-8	CASSLSVGTEAFF	TGTGCCAGCAGCTTAAGCGTTGGGACTGAAGCTTTCTTT
.	TRBJ2-2	.	12	TRBV14	CASSRPRGELFF	TGTGCCAGCAGCCGGCCCCGCGGGGAGCTGTTTTTT
.	TRBJ1-3	.	15	TRBV7-2	CASSLVGSPGNTIYF	TGTGCCAGCAGCTTAGTGGGCAGCCCTGGAAACACCATATATTTT
few	TRBJ2-1	TRBD2	15	TRBV2	CASTVRRGGEHEQFF	TGTGCCAGCACCGTCCGCCGGGGGGGCGAACATGAGCAGTTCTTC
once	TRBJ1-2	TRBD1	19	TRBV9	CASSPPGQADNLPLEGYTF	TGTGCCAGCAGCCCGCCGGGACAGGCAGATAATTTACCCTTGGAAGGCTACACCTTC
.	TRBJ1-6	.	18	TRBV18	CASSPQGSQWHYNSPLHF	TGTGCCAGCTCACCACAAGGGAGCCAATGGCATTATAATTCACCCCTCCACTTT
.	TRBJ2-1	TRBD2	17	TRBV7-9	CASSLGRLAGGYNEQFF	TGTGCCAGCAGCTTGGGTAGACTAGCGGGGGGATACAATGAGCAGTTCTTC
.	TRBJ1-5	.	13	TRBV29-1	CSTQGDSNQPQHF	TGCAGCACCCAAGGAGATAGCAATCAGCCCCAGCATTTT
.	TRBJ1-4	TRBD1	15	TRBV4-3	CASSSRTGWREKLFF	TGCGCCAGCAGCTCTAGGACAGGGTGGCGTGAAAAACTGTTTTTT
.	TRBJ2-3	TRBD2	13	TRBV2	CASNGGGTDTQYF	TGTGCCAGCAATGGGGGGGGCACAGATACGCAGTATTTT
few	TRBJ1-2	TRBD1	15	TRBV9	CASSGGGGQGYGYTF	TGTGCCAGCAGCGGTGGGGGGGGACAGGGATACGGCTACACCTTC
once	TRBJ2-1	.	16	TRBV19	CASSIGGGRGRNEQFF	TGTGCCAGTAGTATAGGGGGCGGCAGGGGTCGCAATGAGCAGTTCTTC
.	TRBJ2-1	.	15	TRBV15	CATSREVGPNNEQFF	TGTGCCACCAGCAGAGAGGTGGGGCCCAACAATGAGCAGTTCTTC
.	TRBJ1-2	.	14	TRBV6-5	CASSYSTAPYGYTF	TGTGCCAGCAGTTACTCGACAGCCCCGTATGGCTACACCTTC
.	TRBJ2-4	.	12	TRBV7-2	CASSFVENIQYF	TGTGCCAGCAGCTTCGTGGAGAACATTCAGTACTTC
once	TRBJ1-2	.	16	TRBV5-6	CASSPTTDKTNYGYTF	TGTGCCAGCAGCCCTACGACAGACAAGACTAACTATGGCTACACCTTC
.	TRBJ1-2	TRBD1	16	TRBV7-8	CASVPGGQGFIYGYTF	TGTGCCAGCGTCCCCGGGGGACAGGGATTTATCTACGGCTACACCTTC
.	TRBJ2-1	.	15	TRBV5-1	CASSLSVGERGEQFF	TGCGCCAGCAGCCTGAGCGTGGGAGAAAGGGGGGAGCAGTTCTTC
.	TRBJ1-5	.	15	TRBV27	CASAQGPGGNQPQHF	TGTGCCAGCGCACAGGGACCCGGGGGCAATCAGCCCCAGCATTTT
.	TRBJ2-7	TRBD1	17	TRBV9	CASSVDRGTESSYEQYF	TGTGCCAGCAGCGTAGATAGGGGGACAGAGAGTTCCTACGAGCAGTACTTC
.	TRBJ2-3	.	15	TRBV7-2	CASSLGARNTDTQYF	TGTGCCAGCAGCTTAGGGGCCAGAAACACAGATACGCAGTATTTT
.	TRBJ2-3	.	16	TRBV10-3	CAISESGNRATDTQYF	TGTGCCATCAGTGAGTCGGGGAACAGGGCCACAGATACGCAGTATTTT
.	TRBJ1-5	TRBD1	16	TRBV7-2	CASSLGSRGINQPQHF	TGTGCCAGCAGCTTAGGTTCCAGGGGGATCAATCAGCCCCAGCATTTT
.	TRBJ2-5	.	14	TRBV9	CASSVAGSRETQYF	TGTGCCAGCAGCGTAGCCGGGAGCCGGGAGACCCAGTACTTC
many	TRBJ1-4	.	12	TRBV21-1	CASSKALAYGAF	TGTGCCAGCAGCAAAGCTCTCGCCTATGGAGCTTTT
.	TRBJ1-2	.	13	TRBV6-1	CASRTTPFYGYTF	TGTGCCAGCAGGACAACACCTTTCTATGGCTACACCTTC
.	TRBJ2-5	TRBD2	15	TRBV7-7	CASNRTSGVGETQYF	TGTGCTAGCAACCGGACTAGCGGGGTGGGTGAGACCCAGTACTTC
.	TRBJ2-5	.	13	TRBV11-3	CASSFSRGETQYF	TGTGCCAGCAGCTTTTCTAGAGGGGAGACCCAGTACTTC
.	TRBJ1-6	.	20	TRBV7-3	CASSLIVGREFKSYNSPLHF	TGTGCCAGCAGCTTAATAGTTGGCAGGGAATTTAAGTCCTATAATTCACCCCTCCACTTT
few	TRBJ1-5	TRBD1	13	TRBV30	CAWADRGGQPQHF	TGTGCCTGGGCGGACAGGGGAGGTCAGCCCCAGCATTTT
.	TRBJ2-7	.	12	TRBV7-8	CASSLSEYEQYF	TGTGCCAGCAGCTTATCGGAGTACGAGCAGTACTTC
.	TRBJ1-5	.	17	TRBV19	CASSIVPGGRGNQPQHF	TGTGCCAGTAGTATAGTCCCAGGCGGGCGGGGCAATCAGCCCCAGCATTTT
.	TRBJ1-2	.	12	TRBV7-9	CASSPANYGYTF	TGTGCCAGCAGCCCCGCTAACTATGGCTACACCTTC
.	TRBJ1-1	TRBD1	18	TRBV5-1	CASSLYTTGGRGNTEAFF	TGCGCCAGCAGCCTATACACGACAGGGGGCCGCGGGAACACTGAAGCTTTCTTT
.	TRBJ2-3	TRBD2	15	TRBV5-1	CASSLDTSGGVTQYF	TGCGCCAGCAGCCTGGATACTAGCGGGGGGGTTACGCAGTATTTT
.	TRBJ2-7	TRBD1	15	TRBV6-5	CASSQDRGSSYEQYF	TGTGCCAGCAGCCAAGACAGGGGGAGTTCCTACGAGCAGTACTTC
.	TRBJ2-3	.	14	TRBV7-2	CASSPRGSTDTQYF	TGTGCCAGCAGCCCTAGGGGAAGCACAGATACGCAGTATTTT
.	TRBJ1-6	.	14	TRBV6-4	CASSGEGRGSPLHF	TGTGCCAGCAGTGGGGAGGGACGGGGATCACCCCTCCACTTT
.	TRBJ1-6	.	14	TRBV18	CASSSAQGRSPLHF	TGTGCCAGCTCCTCGGCGCAGGGTCGTTCACCCCTCCACTTT
.	TRBJ1-6	.	15	TRBV19	CASSITSSYNSPLHF	TGTGCCAGTAGTATCACGAGCTCCTATAATTCACCCCTCCACTTT
.	TRBJ2-5	TRBD1	15	TRBV7-9	CASSAGQGRSETQYF	TGTGCCAGCAGCGCCGGACAGGGGAGATCGGAGACCCAGTACTTC
.	TRBJ2-7	.	14	TRBV7-2	CASSLARVRNEQYF	TGTGCCAGCAGCTTAGCGAGGGTAAGGAACGAGCAGTACTTC
.	TRBJ1-1	.	15	TRBV19	CASSPFQGRNTEAFF	TGTGCCAGTAGTCCCTTTCAGGGGCGGAACACTGAAGCTTTCTTT
.	TRBJ2-1	.	11	TRBV20-1	CSASRMDEQFF	TGCAGTGCTTCTAGAATGGATGAGCAGTTCTTC